Listed here are 21 T cell receptor beta chains from one sample, sequenced in a study of somatic mutations in cytotoxic T cells in rheumatoid arthritis (dated 2017 in TCRdb). Libraries were made using the immunoSEQ multiplex PCR assay. This is the immuneACCESS table as TCRdb keeps it, with only in-frame sequences that have V and J called. A part of the clones is gone; compared with another copy, unresolved V genes explain less than half, and the rest is unexplained. Across this sample there are some 25,000 clones, with 82% seen only once. The ten largest make up around 5% of the sample. The sequencing sample was made of CD8+ T cells sorted from blood. The source is a man aged 45-65 years in good health.

V and J are TRBV7-9 and TRBJ1-4; D is unresolved. Trimming pared 6 bases from V and 4 bases from J, leaving 9 bases between. Germline V gene lookup returns CDR1 SEHNR and CDR2 FQNEAQ (reference sequence). This CDR3 has 13 residues. The CDR3 nucleotides are TGTGCCAGCAGAACCTCAGTTAATGAAAAACTGTTTTTT. Its translation is CASRTSVNEKLFF.

This chain joins TRBV6-5 and TRBJ1-2; possibly TRBD1 for D (6 bases). The germline CDR1 and CDR2 sequences are MNHEY and SVGAGI. Deletions cut 4 bases from V and 5 bases from J, with 11 bases between. The CDR3 covers 13 residues. The CDR3 nucleotides are TGTGCCAGCAGTTCGGACAGTTATTATGGCTACACCTTC. It yields the protein CASSSDSYYGYTF.

The chain combines TRBV7-9 with TRBJ2-5, with TRBD2 as a possible D gene (5 bases). V lost 3 bases to trimming and J lost 3 bases, with 17 bases between them. This CDR3 has 16 residues. Germline V gene sequence: CDR1 SEHNR, CDR2 FQNEAQ (reference sequence). The CDR3 loop is CASSFEESGAEETQYF. The CDR3 nucleotides are TGTGCCAGCAGCTTTGAGGAGTCAGGAGCGGAAGAGACCCAGTACTTC.

V and J are TRBV15 and TRBJ2-1, with a tentative D call TRBD1 (6 bases). The germline V and J ends were trimmed by 0 bases and 2 bases, with 8 bases remaining between them. CDR1 is LNHNV, CDR2 YYDKDF, per germline (reference sequence). CDR3 size: 15 residues. The CDR3 DNA reads as TGTGCCACCAGCAGAGACAGGGGAGCCTACAATGAGCAGTTCTTC. Protein sequence: CATSRDRGAYNEQFF.

The CDR3, as DNA: TGTGCCAGCAGTTACGCAGAAGCCTACAATGAGCAGTTCTTC. Translating gives CASSYAEAYNEQFF. The chain uses TRBV6-6 and TRBJ2-1; no firm D call. The CDR3 loop spans 14 amino acids. Between the trimmed V and J ends, which lost 2 bases and 2 bases, there was a span of 7 bases. Germline V gene lookup returns CDR1 MNHNY and CDR2 SVGAGI (reference sequence).

The chain recombines TRBV9 with TRBJ2-1; 8 bases match TRBD2. Trimming at V came to 3 bases and at J to 6 bases, leaving 8 bases not matched to a gene. Germline V gene sequence: CDR1 SGDLS, CDR2 YYNGEE. CDR3 size: 15 residues. CDR3 loop: CASSAEGLEANEQFF. CDR3 sequence (DNA): TGTGCCAGCAGCGCTGAGGGACTAGAGGCCAATGAGCAGTTCTTC.

The rearrangement uses TRBV4-1 and TRBJ2-7; tentatively, D is TRBD1 (6 bases). The CDR3 is 13 residues long. The germline gives CDR1 MGHRA, CDR2 YSYEKL. V lost 0 bases to trimming and J lost 6 bases, with 9 bases between them. CDR3 in amino acids: CASSQDQGFEQYF. In DNA form, the CDR3 reads TGCGCCAGCAGCCAAGACCAGGGGTTCGAGCAGTACTTC.

The chain recombines TRBV6-4 with TRBJ2-1, with TRBD2 as a possible D gene (6 bases). Germline values: CDR1 MRHNA, CDR2 SNTAGT. The V end was cut by 4 bases, the J end by 7 bases, with 17 bases between. CDR3 length: 15 residues. The CDR3: CASSAPPGLENEQFF. Here the CDR3 DNA reads TGTGCCAGCAGTGCTCCTCCGGGACTTGAGAATGAGCAGTTCTTC.

The V gene is TRBV5-1, the J gene TRBJ2-7; D unresolved. V lost 0 bases, J lost 1 base, and 8 bases lay in between. CDR3 size: 14 residues. The germline V gene encodes CDR1 SGHRS and CDR2 YFSETQ. The CDR3 reads CASSLEDRSYEQYF. The CDR3 coding sequence is TGCGCCAGCAGCTTGGAAGACCGATCCTACGAGCAGTACTTC.

This CDR3 is CASNRLVSGSYNEQFF. The CDR3 DNA reads as TGTGCCAGCAATAGACTAGTTTCCGGATCCTACAATGAGCAGTTCTTC. The chain is built from TRBV21-1 and TRBJ2-1; TRBD2 is the table's D call and was not checked against the DNA. TRBV21-1 is described as a pseudogene. The CDR3 loop spans 16 amino acids.

The chain carries TRBV4-1 and TRBJ2-7, with D unclear. Germline CDR1 MGHRA, CDR2 YSYEKL. V lost 1 base and J 3 bases, leaving 10 bases between the germline ends. The length of the CDR3 is 14 residues. The CDR3 DNA sequence: TGCGCCAGCAGCCAAGGACCCCCAGGCTACGAGCAGTACTTC. It encodes CASSQGPPGYEQYF.

This clone was seen a few times. The rearrangement joins TRBV29-1 to TRBJ1-1, with D possibly matching TRBD1 (6 bases). The CDR3 has 12 amino acids. Germline lookup yields CDR1 SQVTM and CDR2 ANQGSEA. Trimming stripped 6 bases from V and 4 bases from J, with 12 bases between. This chain's CDR3 is CSVPWGATEAFF. The CDR3 DNA sequence: TGCAGCGTCCCTTGGGGGGCCACTGAAGCTTTCTTT.

This clone is labeled large. The chain couples TRBV28 to TRBJ2-7; D is perhaps TRBD2 (5 bases). V lost 3 bases to trimming and J lost 3 bases, with 12 bases between them. Germline V CDR1 and CDR2: MDHEN, SYDVKM. The CDR3 extends over 14 amino acids. The CDR3 reads CASSFPGDYYEQYF. The CDR3 nucleotides read TGTGCCAGCAGTTTCCCCGGGGATTACTACGAGCAGTACTTC.

The chain has TRBV10-1 and TRBJ2-1; D remains ambiguous. Trimming cost V 4 bases and J 13 bases, with 17 bases left between them. CDR1 is WNHNN, CDR2 SYGVQD, per germline (reference sequence). The CDR3 totals 13 residues. The CDR3 sequence: CASSGGPRHHQFF. CDR3 coding DNA: TGCGCCAGCAGTGGCGGTCCAAGACATCACCAGTTCTTC.

The rearrangement joins TRBV27 to TRBJ2-7; D is unclear. Germline V lookup: CDR1 MNHEY, CDR2 SMNVEV (reference sequence). Trimming shortened V by 6 bases and J by 4 bases, and 16 bases separated the two germline ends. The CDR3 is 14 amino acids. DNA for the CDR3: TGTGCCAGCAGACCTGAGGTGGGGTTTTACGAGCAGTACTTC. Translated: CASRPEVGFYEQYF.

This clone has just one count. The rearrangement links TRBV11-2 to TRBJ2-7; maybe TRBD2 (5 bases). Trimming removed 0 bases at V and 1 base at J, with 10 bases between. CDR3 length: 15 amino acids. Per the germline V gene, CDR1 is SGHAT and CDR2 is FQNNGV. The CDR3 loop is CASSLEVSASYEQYF. DNA for the CDR3: TGTGCCAGCAGCTTAGAGGTTAGCGCATCCTACGAGCAGTACTTC. Looking up the rest from reference TRBV11-2 and TRBJ2-7 gives the full variable domain: EAGVAQSPRYKIIEKRQSVAFWCNPISGHATLYWYQQILGQGPKLLIQFQNNGVVDDSQLPKDRFSAERLKGVDSTLKIQPAKLEDSAVYLCASSLEVSASYEQYFGPGTRLTVT.

The chain joins TRBV4-2 to TRBJ2-1; tentatively, D is TRBD1 or TRBD2 (6 bases each). V was cut by 1 base and J by 7 bases, with 20 bases left in between. The V gene's germline CDR1 is LGHNA and CDR2 YNFKEQ. The CDR3 consists of 17 residues. CDR3 DNA sequence: TGTGCCAGCAGCCAAGGCGGCGGGGACAAAGTCTGGAATGAGCAGTTCTTC. It codes for CASSQGGGDKVWNEQFF.

This chain connects TRBV5-1 to TRBJ2-5; D is ambiguous. Trimming cost V 4 bases and J 0 bases, with 13 bases left between them. Germline CDR1 is SGHRS and CDR2 is YFSETQ. The CDR3 is made up of 15 amino acids. The CDR3 coding sequence is TGCGCCAGCAGCAGAATGGGGATGTACCAAGAGACCCAGTACTTC. Translated: CASSRMGMYQETQYF.

V and J are TRBV6-1 and TRBJ2-7; possibly TRBD1 for D (6 bases). The CDR3 is made up of 15 amino acids. V lost 2 bases and J 3 bases, leaving 14 bases between the germline ends. Per germline, CDR1 MNHNS and CDR2 SASEGT. CDR3 in DNA: TGTGCCAGCAGTGAAACTGGGACACTGCGCTACGAGCAGTACTTC. It encodes CASSETGTLRYEQYF.

The genes are TRBV4-1 and TRBJ2-5; weak D call: TRBD1 (5 bases). Trimming took 0 bases from V and 5 from J, leaving 13 bases between them. This CDR3 is 15 amino acids long. Germline CDR1 is MGHRA and CDR2 is YSYEKL. The CDR3 here is CASSQDRGVRETQYF. CDR3 nucleotide sequence: TGCGCCAGCAGCCAAGATAGGGGCGTAAGGGAGACCCAGTACTTC.

This chain connects TRBV7-9 to TRBJ1-4; D uncertain. This CDR3 comprises 14 residues. The germline gives CDR1 SEHNR, CDR2 FQNEAQ (reference sequence). Trimming stripped 0 bases from V and 5 bases from J, with 7 bases between. The CDR3: CASSLASKNEKLFF. The CDR3 region has the DNA TGTGCCAGCAGCTTAGCGAGCAAAAATGAAAAACTGTTTTTT.